The clone carrying this T cell receptor beta chain was seen a handful of times. What it binds is unknown. This entry comes from a study of regulatory T cells in long-lasting Graves disease. Study-level information: Freshly diagnosed Graves' patients had used antithyroid drugs for under 3 months.

TCR beta libraries were built with iRepertoire HTBI primers and Arm-PCR of CDR3 regions. MiXCR, run by TCRdb on the multiplex PCR reads, gives a single entry per CDR3 protein. Of around 250,000 distinct CDR3 sequences listed, 20% were seen once; the top ten hold about 14%. Time point of the sample: newly diagnosed GD, antithyroid drugs for less than 3 months. The TCR library was made from RNA extracted from PBMCs. Study findings and constraints: With persistent disease, TRBV28, TRBJ1-2 and TRBJ2-5 were the favored segments.

Germline V gene data show CDR1 as MNHEY and CDR2 as SVGEGT. This CDR3 spans 13 amino acids. V gave up 8 bases and J gave up 4 bases, with 14 bases separating them. The specimen was peripheral blood mononuclear cells (PBMCs), collected at new diagnosis, from a patient treated with antithyroid drugs. The receptor's source is a female donor with Graves disease. V gene TRBV6-2 or TRBV6-3 combines with J gene TRBJ2-5, with D perhaps being TRBD1 or TRBD2 (6 bases each). The CDR3, as DNA: TGTGCCAGCGTGAGGGGGGCCCGAGAGACCCAGTACTTC. The encoded protein is CASVRGARETQYF.